One and the same sample provided the 29 T cell receptor beta chains below, sequenced in a study of T cell responses to AZD1222 COVID-19 vaccine. Sequenced by immunoSEQ multiplex PCR; TCRdb stores in-frame clones only, minus some. The table records some 150,000 clones, 88% of them present only once. Sequences were derived from peripheral blood, sampled on day 0 of AZD1222 vaccination. The receptors originated from an adult in good health.

This sequence joins TRBV18 and TRBJ2-7; 10 bases line up with TRBD2. J was trimmed by 3 bases and V by 2 bases; bases with no gene match: 13. CDR1 and CDR2 (germline): KGHSH, LQKENI. CDR3 length equals 18 residues. CDR3 coding DNA: TGTGCCAGCTCACCAGGGAATAGCGGGGGGCCATCGATCTACGAGCAGTACTTC. Protein: CASSPGNSGGPSIYEQYF.

The chain couples TRBV29-1 to TRBJ1-4; D call uncertain. V was shortened by 6 bases and J by 1 base, with 9 bases between the two germline ends. CDR1 is SQVTM, CDR2 ANQGSEA, per germline. The CDR3 consists of 13 residues. The CDR3 is CSVGRGTNEKLFF. The CDR3 DNA is TGCAGCGTCGGACGGGGAACTAATGAAAAACTGTTTTTT.

This clone was recorded only once. J is TRBJ2-7 and V is TRBV2; D gene unclear. CDR3 length: 12 residues. The V gene lost 7 bases and the J gene lost 3 bases, with 10 bases spanning the gap. Germline V gene sequence: CDR1 SNHLY, CDR2 FYNNEI. CDR3 DNA sequence: TGTGCCAGCAAGGATAATAACTACGAGCAGTACTTC. Translating gives CASKDNNYEQYF.

The chain has TRBV28 and TRBJ1-2; D call uncertain. The germline gives CDR1 MDHEN, CDR2 SYDVKM. Trimming took off 10 bases at V and 6 bases at J, with 21 bases between the two ends. There are 14 residues in the CDR3. The CDR3 sequence is CATNNQGKSNGYTF. CDR3 coding DNA: TGTGCCACTAATAACCAAGGGAAATCGAATGGCTACACCTTC.

Details on this clone: Distinct nucleotide sequences in the sample also encode this CDR3. The rearrangement links TRBV18 to TRBJ2-7; 10 bases are shared with TRBD1. This CDR3 has 15 amino acids. The J segment lost 1 base and the V segment lost 3 bases, leaving 3 bases of the junction unmatched. Germline assignment: CDR1 KGHSH and CDR2 LQKENI. The CDR3 reads CASSPGTGASYEQYF. CDR3 bases: TGTGCCAGCTCACCCGGGACAGGGGCTTCCTACGAGCAGTACTTC. Together with reference TRBV18 and TRBJ2-7, the CDR3 gives the full variable domain: NAGVMQNPRHLVRRRGQEARLRCSPMKGHSHVYWYRQLPEEGLKFMVYLQKENIIDESGMPKERFSAEFPKEGPSILRIQQVVRGDSAAYFCASSPGTGASYEQYFGPGTRLTVT.

About this clone: This specimen includes other DNA sequences encoding the same CDR3. The V and J genes are TRBV19 and TRBJ1-3; D gene unclear. V was pared by 3 bases and J by 4 bases, with 4 bases between. CDR1 and CDR2 from the germline V gene are LNHDA and SQIVND (reference sequence). CDR3 length equals 12 residues. CDR3 amino acids: CASSIPGNTIYF. Here the CDR3 DNA reads TGTGCCAGTAGTATTCCGGGAAACACCATATATTTT.

The J gene is TRBJ1-4, the V gene TRBV7-9; 8 nucleotides align to TRBD1. V gave up 2 bases and J gave up 6 bases; unmatched junction bases: 2. The CDR3 has 14 amino acids. From germline, CDR1 is SEHNR and CDR2 FQNEAQ (reference sequence). Here the CDR3 DNA reads TGTGCCAGCAGCTTACAGGGGGCGCATGAAAAACTGTTTTTT. This sequence encodes CASSLQGAHEKLFF.

The rearrangement links TRBV6-2 or TRBV6-3 to TRBJ2-7; weak D call: TRBD2 (7 bases). Germline lookup yields CDR1 MNHEY and CDR2 SVGEGT. Trimming stripped 5 bases from V and 2 bases from J, with 16 bases between. CDR3 length: 15 residues. The CDR3 nucleotides are TGTGCCAGCAGTCCCAGGGGCGGGGGCCCCTACGAGCAGTACTTC. Translation gives CASSPRGGGPYEQYF.

In its sample, this clone was seen once. The chain's CDR3 is CASSQQYGANEQFF. The CDR3 coding sequence is TGTGCCAGCAGCCAGCAGTATGGTGCGAATGAGCAGTTCTTC. The rearrangement joins TRBV14 to TRBJ2-1; D ambiguous. V lost 3 bases to trimming and J lost 7 bases, with 13 bases between them. Per the germline V gene, CDR1 is SGHDN and CDR2 is FVKESK. This CDR3 has 14 residues. Supplemented by reference TRBV14 and TRBJ2-1, the full variable domain reads EAGVTQFPSHSVIEKGQTVTLRCDPISGHDNLYWYRRVMGKEIKFLLHFVKESKQDESGMPNNRFLAERTGGTYSTLKVQPAELEDSGVYFCASSQQYGANEQFFGPGTRLTVL.

This chain links TRBV6-2 or TRBV6-3 with TRBJ2-3; D might be TRBD1 (6 bases). The CDR3 length is 15 residues. Germline CDR1 reads MNHEY; CDR2 reads SVGEGT. V lost 5 bases and J lost 1, with 13 bases in between. The CDR3 sequence: CASSKRGGRTDTQYF. The DNA for the CDR3 is TGTGCCAGCAGTAAGAGAGGGGGTCGCACAGATACGCAGTATTTT.

As DNA, the CDR3 is TGTGCCAGCAGAGCCGACAGGGGGTCTTACAATGAGCAGTTCTTC. This translates into CASRADRGSYNEQFF. This sequence joins TRBV2 and TRBJ2-1, with 9 bases that match TRBD1. The CDR3 runs to 15 residues. The V gene end was trimmed by 6 bases and the J gene end by 4 bases; junction bases not matched to a gene: 7. Germline CDR1 is SNHLY and CDR2 is FYNNEI.

This sequence joins TRBV2 and TRBJ1-4; D is unresolved. This CDR3 comprises 15 residues. Germline V gene sequence: CDR1 SNHLY, CDR2 FYNNEI. Trimming took 2 bases from V and 8 from J, leaving 15 bases between them. The CDR3 spells CASSESSAGMEKLFF. Written as DNA, the CDR3 is TGTGCCAGCAGTGAATCGTCTGCGGGTATGGAAAAACTGTTTTTT.

The chain joins TRBV24-1 to TRBJ2-3, with 10 bases identical to TRBD1. CDR3 length: 16 residues. Trimming removed 3 bases from V and 5 bases from J; junction bases left unmatched: 7. Germline-derived CDR1 and CDR2 are KGHDR and SFDVKD. The CDR3 nucleotides read TGTGCCACCAGTGATGCCGGGACAGGGGTGGGAGATACGCAGTATTTT. Translating it yields CATSDAGTGVGDTQYF.

This chain uses TRBV28 with TRBJ1-1, with D possibly being TRBD1 (5 bases). Between the trimmed V and J ends, which lost 4 bases and 1 base, there was a span of 13 bases. CDR3 size: 15 residues. Germline assignment: CDR1 MDHEN and CDR2 SYDVKM. CDR3 region: CASSYQWGSNTEAFF. As DNA, the CDR3 is TGTGCCAGCAGTTACCAGTGGGGCTCGAACACTGAAGCTTTCTTT. The full variable domain, with the rest looked up from reference TRBV28 and TRBJ1-1, is DVKVTQSSRYLVKRTGEKVFLECVQDMDHENMFWYRQDPGLGLRLIYFSYDVKMKEKGDIPEGYSVSREKKERFSLILESASTNQTSMYLCASSYQWGSNTEAFFGQGTRLTVV.

The DNA for the CDR3 is TGTGCCAGTAGTATAGTCCTGGCAGCTGAAGCTTTCTTT. It codes for CASSIVLAAEAFF. The chain links TRBV19 to TRBJ1-1, with D hard to call. Germline V gene sequence: CDR1 LNHDA, CDR2 SQIVND (reference sequence). CDR3 length equals 13 residues. V gave up 1 base and J gave up 6 bases, with 9 bases separating them.

This clone was observed a single time. The rearrangement joins TRBV6-1 to TRBJ2-1; TRBD1 is a possible D gene (7 bases). In germline, CDR1 is MNHNS, CDR2 SASEGT. The CDR3 has 17 amino acids. Trimming left V 4 bases short and J 6 bases short, with 22 bases between. The CDR3 is CASSGRTSQGGTNEQFF. DNA for the CDR3: TGTGCCAGCAGTGGGAGGACCTCTCAGGGGGGAACCAATGAGCAGTTCTTC.

The V gene is TRBV25-1, the J gene TRBJ1-2; perhaps TRBD1 as D (5 bases). The CDR3 extends over 15 amino acids. Germline V gives CDR1 MGHDK, CDR2 SYGVNS. The V end lost 2 bases, the J end lost 2 bases, and 12 bases lay between the germline ends. CDR3 loop: CASSEGAALNYGYTF. The DNA for the CDR3 is TGTGCCAGCAGTGAAGGGGCAGCACTGAACTATGGCTACACCTTC.

The chain is built from TRBV10-1 and TRBJ1-1; possibly TRBD1 for D (5 bases). The V end lost 4 bases, the J end lost 4 bases, and 16 bases lay between the germline ends. From germline, CDR1 is WNHNN and CDR2 SYGVQD (reference sequence). The CDR3 is 15 residues long. DNA for the CDR3: TGCGCCAGCAGTGGTAGCGGGGGGTCGAGCACTGAAGCTTTCTTT. This translates into CASSGSGGSSTEAFF.

V gene TRBV4-3 combines with J gene TRBJ1-1, with TRBD1 as a possible D gene (6 bases). V shed 3 bases and J shed 12 bases, with 14 bases lying between them. The CDR3 has 12 residues. Germline CDR1 and CDR2: LGHNA and YSLEER. The DNA for the CDR3 is TGCGCCAGCAGCCACCAAGCCGGGACAACTTTCTTT. Translating gives CASSHQAGTTFF.

With respect to this clone: At the DNA level, this CDR3 is encoded by other sequences in the same sample as well. The V and J genes are TRBV9 and TRBJ2-5; TRBD1 or TRBD2 may be the D gene (5 bases each). Trimming cost V 0 bases and J 5 bases, with 8 bases left between them. The CDR3 has 13 amino acids. Germline CDR1 SGDLS, CDR2 YYNGEE. In DNA form, the CDR3 reads TGTGCCAGCAGCGTAGGGGGCGGGGAGACCCAGTACTTC. Protein sequence: CASSVGGGETQYF.

The genes are TRBV5-1 and TRBJ1-5, with a possible D match to TRBD1 (5 bases). From germline, CDR1 is SGHRS and CDR2 YFSETQ. This CDR3 has 14 amino acids. The ends were cut back, 4 bases at V and 7 bases at J, with 15 bases in the middle. For the CDR3, the DNA is TGCGCCAGCAGCCCCAGCCCGGGGGAACAGCCCCAGCATTTT. This translates into CASSPSPGEQPQHF.

This sequence joins TRBV7-9 and TRBJ2-3; D not certain. The CDR3 is 12 amino acids. Between the trimmed V and J ends, which lost 3 bases and 6 bases, there was a span of 7 bases. Germline V gene lookup returns CDR1 SEHNR and CDR2 FQNEAQ (reference sequence). The CDR3 region has the DNA TGTGCCAGCAGCTTCATGGGGGATACGCAGTATTTT. Translation: CASSFMGDTQYF. The complete variable domain, with remaining parts taken from reference TRBV7-9 and TRBJ2-3, reads DTGVSQNPRHKITKRGQNVTFRCDPISEHNRLYWYRQTLGQGPEFLTYFQNEAQLEKSRLLSDRFSAERPKGSFSTLEIQRTEQGDSAMYLCASSFMGDTQYFGPGTRLTVL.

The chain employs TRBV5-3 and TRBJ1-6; 8 nucleotides match TRBD1. TRBV5-3 is recorded as an ORF, its role being uncertain. CDR3 length equals 15 residues. With V trimmed by 4 bases and J by 13 bases, 13 bases remained unmatched. Written as DNA, the CDR3 is TGTGCCAGAAGCGGGAGGACAGGGCCCCTGTTGCCCCTCCACTTT. Its protein is CARSGRTGPLLPLHF.

The rearrangement joins TRBV4-3 to TRBJ2-7; the D gene is possibly TRBD2 (5 bases). V lost 9 bases, J lost 2 bases, and 20 bases lay in between. Per the germline V gene, CDR1 is LGHNA and CDR2 is YSLEER. The CDR3 is 15 residues long. The CDR3 coding sequence is TGCGCCAGGGACGGGGTCGGGTGTCGACCCTACGAGCAGTACTTC. Encoded protein: CARDGVGCRPYEQYF.

The chain carries TRBV11-2 and TRBJ1-1, with D unresolved. The ends were cut back, 1 base at V and 1 base at J, with 7 bases in the middle. Per the germline V gene, CDR1 is SGHAT and CDR2 is FQNNGV. The length of the CDR3 is 14 residues. The CDR3 region is CASSLVIENTEAFF. DNA of the CDR3: TGTGCCAGCAGCTTAGTTATAGAGAACACTGAAGCTTTCTTT.

The chain uses TRBV10-1 and TRBJ2-1; 10 bases match TRBD2. The CDR3 spans 15 residues. The V gene end was trimmed by 8 bases and the J gene end by 3 bases; junction bases not matched to a gene: 7. The germline CDR1 and CDR2 sequences are WNHNN and SYGVQD (reference sequence). Here the CDR3 DNA reads TGCGCCAGCCAACCCCTAGCGGGGGACTACAATGAGCAGTTCTTC. The encoded protein is CASQPLAGDYNEQFF.

The chain employs TRBV9 and TRBJ2-1; D might be TRBD1 or TRBD2, each matching 5 bases. The germline gives CDR1 SGDLS, CDR2 YYNGEE. Trimming cost V 3 bases and J 3 bases, with 10 bases left between them. CDR3 length: 14 amino acids. The CDR3 coding sequence is TGTGCCAGCAGCGAGGGACCGTACTACAATGAGCAGTTCTTC. Residues: CASSEGPYYNEQFF.

The chain uses TRBV5-1 and TRBJ2-7, with D perhaps being TRBD1 or TRBD2 (6 bases each). Deletions cut 1 base from V and 3 bases from J, with 11 bases between. The CDR3 consists of 14 residues. Germline lookup yields CDR1 SGHRS and CDR2 YFSETQ. The CDR3 loop is CASSLQQGGYEQYF. CDR3 in DNA: TGCGCCAGCAGCTTGCAACAGGGAGGCTACGAGCAGTACTTC.

This CDR3 reads CASSEFRDFRETQYF. In DNA, the CDR3 is TGCGCCAGCAGCGAGTTTCGAGACTTTCGTGAGACCCAGTACTTC. V usage is TRBV5-1 and J usage is TRBJ2-5; D remains ambiguous. Germline V CDR1 and CDR2: SGHRS, YFSETQ. This CDR3 contains 15 residues. The ends were cut back, 4 bases at V and 5 bases at J, with 18 bases in the middle.